Listed below are T cell receptor beta chains from one sample, sequenced in a study of cytomegalovirus exposure and HLA in healthy donors. Repertoires were generated with immunoSEQ multiplex PCR, while TCRdb's copy carries only in-frame clones and drops some. The sample holds 150,000 to 200,000 clones, roughly 80% seen once. The sequenced sample consisted of PBMCs. The receptor set was obtained from a female donor in good health and CMV-seronegative. Each CDR3 is given with its conserved first and last residue. D genes are given only for firm matches. Only some rows state a clone size, as once, few, many or a class for expanded clones.

J: TRBJ1-1
V: TRBV5-1
D: NA
size: NA
CDR3: CASSLAPTRAVGAFF
DNA: TGCGCCAGCAGCTTGGCGCCAACGCGGGCCGTGGGGGCTTTCTTT

J: TRBJ1-2
V: TRBV11-2
D: NA
size: NA
CDR3: CASSRGVLANYGYTF
DNA: TGTGCCAGCAGCCGGGGGGTGCTAGCTAACTATGGCTACACCTTC

J: TRBJ1-3
V: TRBV7-9
D: NA
size: NA
CDR3: CASSPRDNISGNTIYF
DNA: TGTGCCAGCAGCCCAAGGGACAACATCTCTGGAAACACCATATATTTT

J: TRBJ2-3
V: TRBV10-3
D: TRBD1
size: NA
CDR3: CAISDARTGGRTDTQYF
DNA: TGTGCCATCAGTGACGCCAGGACAGGGGGTCGCACAGATACGCAGTATTTT

J: TRBJ1-3
V: TRBV5-3
D: TRBD1
size: NA
CDR3: CARSAPPGTDGNTIYF
DNA: TGTGCCAGAAGCGCCCCCCCGGGGACAGATGGAAACACCATATATTTT

J: TRBJ1-5
V: TRBV2
D: TRBD1
size: NA
CDR3: CASREGASRNQPQHF
DNA: TGTGCCAGCAGGGAGGGGGCGTCTCGCAATCAGCCCCAGCATTTT

J: TRBJ1-2
V: TRBV27
D: NA
size: once
CDR3: CASALGTTYGYTF
DNA: TGTGCCAGCGCACTCGGGACAACCTATGGCTACACCTTC

J: TRBJ2-4
V: TRBV21-1
D: NA
size: NA
CDR3: CASTTGTSGRAGAKNIQYF
DNA: TGTGCCAGCACCACAGGGACTAGCGGGAGGGCCGGGGCCAAAAACATTCAGTACTTC

J: TRBJ1-3
V: TRBV6-5
D: NA
size: NA
CDR3: CASSYTGGWTGNTIYF
DNA: TGTGCCAGCAGTTACACGGGGGGTTGGACTGGAAACACCATATATTTT

J: TRBJ1-4
V: TRBV19
D: TRBD1
size: NA
CDR3: CASSIGRDREKLFF
DNA: TGTGCCAGTAGTATTGGCAGGGACAGAGAAAAACTGTTTTTT

J: TRBJ2-5
V: TRBV9
D: TRBD2
size: NA
CDR3: CASSSRGSAGGGETQYF
DNA: TGTGCCAGCAGCTCGAGGGGTTCAGCAGGCGGGGGGGAGACCCAGTACTTC

J: TRBJ2-7
V: TRBV7-3
D: TRBD1
size: NA
CDR3: CASSRPGTGQHEQYF
DNA: TGTGCCAGCAGCCGTCCCGGGACAGGGCAACACGAGCAGTACTTC

J: TRBJ2-7
V: TRBV28
D: TRBD2
size: few
CDR3: CASSPWTSGSEQYF
DNA: TGTGCCAGCAGTCCCTGGACTAGCGGGAGCGAGCAGTACTTC

J: TRBJ2-2
V: TRBV30
D: TRBD2
size: NA
CDR3: CAWSVSRTSGSTGELFF
DNA: TGTGCCTGGAGTGTATCACGAACTAGCGGGTCGACCGGGGAGCTGTTTTTT

J: TRBJ2-3
V: TRBV7-3
D: NA
size: NA
CDR3: CASSGGLASGTDTQYF
DNA: TGTGCCAGCAGCGGCGGGCTAGCGAGCGGCACAGATACGCAGTATTTT

J: TRBJ1-2
V: TRBV7-2
D: TRBD1
size: once
CDR3: CASTSRGRNYGYTF
DNA: TGTGCCAGCACCTCGAGGGGGCGGAACTATGGCTACACCTTC

J: TRBJ1-2
V: TRBV6-5
D: NA
size: once
CDR3: CASSPGGSHGYTF
DNA: TGTGCCAGCAGTCCCGGTGGGAGTCACGGCTACACCTTC

J: TRBJ1-1
V: TRBV4-2
D: NA
size: NA
CDR3: CASSQFSGEAFF
DNA: TGTGCCAGCAGCCAATTCAGCGGTGAAGCTTTCTTT

J: TRBJ1-1
V: TRBV7-8
D: NA
size: NA
CDR3: CASSQVWVRGTEAFF
DNA: TGTGCCAGCAGCCAAGTATGGGTCCGGGGCACTGAAGCTTTCTTT

J: TRBJ2-3
V: TRBV6-1
D: NA
size: NA
CDR3: CAAGGSLRPDTQYF
DNA: TGTGCCGCCGGGGGTAGCCTTCGACCAGATACGCAGTATTTT

J: TRBJ1-2
V: TRBV29-1
D: TRBD1
size: few
CDR3: CSVEGDRGPFF
DNA: TGCAGCGTTGAAGGGGACAGGGGGCCCTTTTTC

J: TRBJ1-4
V: TRBV28
D: NA
size: NA
CDR3: CASSLRGGIVEKLFF
DNA: TGTGCCAGCAGTTTAAGGGGTGGGATAGTTGAAAAACTGTTTTTT

J: TRBJ2-3
V: TRBV15
D: TRBD2
size: once
CDR3: CATSRALTSASTDTQYF
DNA: TGTGCCACCAGCAGAGCCCTCACTAGCGCTAGCACAGATACGCAGTATTTT

J: TRBJ1-2
V: TRBV28
D: TRBD1
size: NA
CDR3: CASSTGTGLSYGYTF
DNA: TGTGCCAGCAGTACCGGGACAGGGCTGAGCTATGGCTACACCTTC

J: TRBJ1-1
V: TRBV5-8
D: NA
size: NA
CDR3: CASSPGLDRQAFF
DNA: TGTGCCAGCAGCCCGGGTCTTGACAGGCAAGCTTTCTTT

J: TRBJ1-2
V: TRBV10-3
D: TRBD1
size: NA
CDR3: CAISESLSPGQNIYGYTF
DNA: TGTGCCATCAGTGAGTCCCTCTCCCCGGGACAGAATATCTATGGCTACACCTTC

J: TRBJ2-3
V: TRBV2
D: NA
size: NA
CDR3: CASSEWGGQTDTQYF
DNA: TGTGCCAGCAGCGAGTGGGGGGGGCAGACAGATACGCAGTATTTT

J: TRBJ2-3
V: TRBV6-4
D: TRBD2
size: NA
CDR3: CASSSLAGAGDTQYF
DNA: TGTGCCAGCTCCTCCCTAGCGGGAGCGGGAGATACGCAGTATTTT

J: TRBJ1-4
V: TRBV6-5
D: NA
size: few
CDR3: CASSTGSTNEKLFF
DNA: TGTGCCAGCAGTACAGGGTCCACTAATGAAAAACTGTTTTTT